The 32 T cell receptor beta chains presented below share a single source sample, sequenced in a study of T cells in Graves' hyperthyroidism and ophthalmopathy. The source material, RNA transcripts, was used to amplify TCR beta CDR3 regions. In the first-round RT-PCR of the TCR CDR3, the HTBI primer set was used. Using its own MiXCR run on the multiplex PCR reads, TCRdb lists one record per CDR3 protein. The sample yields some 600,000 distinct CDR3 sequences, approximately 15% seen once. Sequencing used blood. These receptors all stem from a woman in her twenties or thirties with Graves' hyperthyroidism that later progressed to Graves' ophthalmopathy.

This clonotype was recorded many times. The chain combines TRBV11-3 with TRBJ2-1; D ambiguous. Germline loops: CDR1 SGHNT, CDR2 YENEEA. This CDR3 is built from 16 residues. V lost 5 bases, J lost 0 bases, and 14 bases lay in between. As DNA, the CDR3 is TGTGCCAGCAGCACTCTCCCGGAGAGCTCCTACAATGAGCAGTTCTTC. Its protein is CASSTLPESSYNEQFF. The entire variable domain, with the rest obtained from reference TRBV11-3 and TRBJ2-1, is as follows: EAGVVQSPRYKIIEKKQPVAFWCNPISGHNTLYWYLQNLGQGPELLIRYENEEAVDDSQLPKDRFSAERLKGVDSTLKIQPAELGDSAVYLCASSTLPESSYNEQFFGPGTRLTVL.

The CDR3 DNA reads TGTGCCAGCTCAACTAGCGGGAGCGCTTACGAGCAGTACTTC. Translating gives CASSTSGSAYEQYF. The chain employs TRBV18 and TRBJ2-7, with TRBD2 matching over 11 bases. The CDR3 is made up of 14 amino acids. Germline CDR1 reads KGHSH; CDR2 reads LQKENI. J gave up 4 bases and V 5 bases, and 4 bases lay outside the gene matches.

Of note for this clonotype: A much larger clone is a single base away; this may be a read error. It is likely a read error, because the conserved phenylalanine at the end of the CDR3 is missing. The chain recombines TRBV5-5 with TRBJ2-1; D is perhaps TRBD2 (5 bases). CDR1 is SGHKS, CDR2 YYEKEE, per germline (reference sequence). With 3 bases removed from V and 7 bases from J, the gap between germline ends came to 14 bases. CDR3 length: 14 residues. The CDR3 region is CASSYGGSWNEQFY. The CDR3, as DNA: TGTGCCAGCAGCTATGGAGGTTCATGGAATGAGCAGTTCTAC.

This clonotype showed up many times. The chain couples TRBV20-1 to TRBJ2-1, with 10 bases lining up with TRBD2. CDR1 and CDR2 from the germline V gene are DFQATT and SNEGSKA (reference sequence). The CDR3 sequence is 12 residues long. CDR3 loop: CSGLAGVYEQFF. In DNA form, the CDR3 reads TGCAGCGGCCTAGCGGGAGTATATGAGCAGTTCTTC.

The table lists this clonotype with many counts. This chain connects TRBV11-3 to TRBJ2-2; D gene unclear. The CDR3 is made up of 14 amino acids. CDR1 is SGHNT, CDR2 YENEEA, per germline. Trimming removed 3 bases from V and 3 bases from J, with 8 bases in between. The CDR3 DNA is TGTGCCAGCAGCTTTAGGGTTTACACCGGGGAGCTGTTTTTT. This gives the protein CASSFRVYTGELFF.

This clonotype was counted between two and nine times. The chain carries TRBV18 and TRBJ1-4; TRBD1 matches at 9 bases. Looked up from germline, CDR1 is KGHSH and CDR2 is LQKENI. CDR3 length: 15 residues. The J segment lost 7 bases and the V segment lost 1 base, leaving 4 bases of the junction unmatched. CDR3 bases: TGTGCCAGCTCACCACGACAGGGGGAGAGTGAAAAACTGTTTTTT. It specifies CASSPRQGESEKLFF.

The CDR3 nucleotides read TGCAGCGTTGATGCGGGCCCGGGACAGGGGTTGGGTGGCTACACCTTC. Amino acids: CSVDAGPGQGLGGYTF. V and J are TRBV29-1 and TRBJ1-2; 10 bases match TRBD1. CDR3 length: 16 residues. Per germline, CDR1 SQVTM and CDR2 ANQGSEA. Trimming at V came to 3 bases and at J to 7 bases, leaving 14 bases not matched to a gene.

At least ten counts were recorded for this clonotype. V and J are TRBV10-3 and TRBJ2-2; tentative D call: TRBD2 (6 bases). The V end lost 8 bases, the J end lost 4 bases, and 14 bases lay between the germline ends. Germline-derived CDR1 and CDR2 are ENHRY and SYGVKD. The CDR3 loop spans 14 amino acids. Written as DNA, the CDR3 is TGTGCCATCCCCTCAGCTAGCGCCACCGGGGAGCTGTTTTTT. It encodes CAIPSASATGELFF.

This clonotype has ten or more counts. The CDR3 region is CASSLTSGRSYNEQFF. The CDR3 DNA is TGTGCCAGCAGCCTGACTAGCGGGAGGTCCTACAATGAGCAGTTCTTC. The chain recombines TRBV7-8 with TRBJ2-1; the match to TRBD2 covers 13 bases. CDR1 is SGHVS, CDR2 FQNEAQ, per germline. V was clipped by 5 bases and J by 1 base; unmatched bases: 2. CDR3 length: 16 residues.

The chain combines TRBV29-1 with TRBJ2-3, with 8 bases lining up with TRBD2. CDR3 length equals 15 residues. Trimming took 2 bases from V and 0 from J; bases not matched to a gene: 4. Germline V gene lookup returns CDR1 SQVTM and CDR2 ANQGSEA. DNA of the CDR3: TGCAGCGTTGAAACTAGCGGTACTAGCACAGATACGCAGTATTTT. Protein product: CSVETSGTSTDTQYF.

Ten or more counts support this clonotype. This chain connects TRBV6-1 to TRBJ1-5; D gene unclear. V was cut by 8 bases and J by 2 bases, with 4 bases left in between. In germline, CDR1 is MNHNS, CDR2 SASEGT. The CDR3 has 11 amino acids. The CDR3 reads CASEGNQPQHF. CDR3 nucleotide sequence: TGTGCCAGCGAAGGCAATCAGCCCCAGCATTTT.

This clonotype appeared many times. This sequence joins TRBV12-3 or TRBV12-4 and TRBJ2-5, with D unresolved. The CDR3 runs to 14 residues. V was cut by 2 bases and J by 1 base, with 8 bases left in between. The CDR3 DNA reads TGTGCCAGCAGTTTATCCCCTACCCAAGAGACCCAGTACTTC. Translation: CASSLSPTQETQYF.

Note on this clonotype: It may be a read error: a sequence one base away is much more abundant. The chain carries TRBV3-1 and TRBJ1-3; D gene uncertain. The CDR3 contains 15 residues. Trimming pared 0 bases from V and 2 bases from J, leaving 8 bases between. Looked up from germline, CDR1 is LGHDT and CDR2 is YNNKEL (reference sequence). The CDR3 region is CASSQDPGPGNTIYF. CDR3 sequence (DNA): TGTGCCAGCAGCCAAGATCCCGGGCCTGGAAACACCATATATTTT.

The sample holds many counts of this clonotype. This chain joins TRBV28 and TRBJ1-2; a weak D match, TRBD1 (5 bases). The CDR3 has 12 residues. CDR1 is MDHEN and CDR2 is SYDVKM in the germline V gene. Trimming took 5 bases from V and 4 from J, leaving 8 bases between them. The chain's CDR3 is CASSRDPYGYTF. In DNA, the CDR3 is TGTGCCAGCAGTAGGGACCCCTATGGCTACACCTTC.

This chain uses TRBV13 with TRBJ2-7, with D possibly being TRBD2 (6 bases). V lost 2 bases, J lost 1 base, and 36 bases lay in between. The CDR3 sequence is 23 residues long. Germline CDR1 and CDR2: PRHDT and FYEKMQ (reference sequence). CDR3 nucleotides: TGTGCCAGCAGCTTAAGGCTCGGGCCAGGTTATCACTCGGGACTCCTCGCTTCCTACGAGCAGTACTTC. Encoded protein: CASSLRLGPGYHSGLLASYEQYF.

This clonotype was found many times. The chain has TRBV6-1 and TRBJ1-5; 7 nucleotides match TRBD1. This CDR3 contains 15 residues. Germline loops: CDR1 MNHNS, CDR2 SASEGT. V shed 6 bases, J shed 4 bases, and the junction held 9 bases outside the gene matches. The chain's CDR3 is CASRASGTDNQPQHF. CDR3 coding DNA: TGTGCCAGCAGGGCCTCCGGGACAGATAATCAGCCCCAGCATTTT.

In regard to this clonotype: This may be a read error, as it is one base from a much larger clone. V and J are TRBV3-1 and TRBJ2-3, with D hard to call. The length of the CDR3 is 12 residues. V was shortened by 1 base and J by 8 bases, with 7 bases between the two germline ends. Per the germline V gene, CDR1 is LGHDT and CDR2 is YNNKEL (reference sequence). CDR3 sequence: CASSQVVGTQYF. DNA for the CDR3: TGTGCCAGCAGCCAAGTCGTAGGTACGCAGTATTTT.

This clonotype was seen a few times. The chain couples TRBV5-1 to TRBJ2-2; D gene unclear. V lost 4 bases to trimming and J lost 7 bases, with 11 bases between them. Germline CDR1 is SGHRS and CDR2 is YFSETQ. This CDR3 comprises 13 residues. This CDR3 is CASSPPAVGELFF. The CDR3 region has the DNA TGCGCCAGCAGCCCCCCGGCAGTCGGGGAGCTGTTTTTT.

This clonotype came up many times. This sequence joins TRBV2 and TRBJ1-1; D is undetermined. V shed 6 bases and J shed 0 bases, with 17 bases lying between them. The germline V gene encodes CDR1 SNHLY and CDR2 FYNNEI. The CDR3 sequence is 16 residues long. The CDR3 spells CASRAESRSMNTEAFF. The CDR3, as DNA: TGTGCCAGCAGGGCCGAGAGCAGAAGCATGAACACTGAAGCTTTCTTT.

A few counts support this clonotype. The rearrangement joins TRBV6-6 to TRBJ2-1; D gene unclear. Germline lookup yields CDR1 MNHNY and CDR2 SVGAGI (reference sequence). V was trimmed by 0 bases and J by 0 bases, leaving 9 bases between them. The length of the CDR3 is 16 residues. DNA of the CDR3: TGTGCCAGCAGTTACTCCACGGTACGCTCCTACAATGAGCAGTTCTTC. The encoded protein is CASSYSTVRSYNEQFF.

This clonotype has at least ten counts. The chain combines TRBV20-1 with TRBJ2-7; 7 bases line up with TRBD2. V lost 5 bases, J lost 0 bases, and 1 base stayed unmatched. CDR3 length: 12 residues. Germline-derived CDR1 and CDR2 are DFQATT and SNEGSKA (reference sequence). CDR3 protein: CSARDYSYEQYF. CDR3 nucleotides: TGCAGTGCTCGGGACTACTCCTACGAGCAGTACTTC.

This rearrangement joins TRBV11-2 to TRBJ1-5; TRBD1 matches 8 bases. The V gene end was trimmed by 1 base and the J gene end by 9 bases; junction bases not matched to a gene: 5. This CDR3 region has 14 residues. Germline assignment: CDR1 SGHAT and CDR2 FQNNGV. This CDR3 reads CASSLAGGGGPQHF. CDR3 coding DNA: TGTGCCAGCAGCTTAGCAGGGGGCGGAGGGCCCCAGCATTTT.

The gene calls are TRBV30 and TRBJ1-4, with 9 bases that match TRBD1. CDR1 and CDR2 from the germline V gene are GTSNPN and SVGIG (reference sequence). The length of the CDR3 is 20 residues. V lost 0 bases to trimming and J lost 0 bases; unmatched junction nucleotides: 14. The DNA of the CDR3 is TGTGCCTGGAGTGTGGGACAGGGTCTAAGACGGATTTCAACTAATGAAAAACTGTTTTTT. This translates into CAWSVGQGLRRISTNEKLFF.

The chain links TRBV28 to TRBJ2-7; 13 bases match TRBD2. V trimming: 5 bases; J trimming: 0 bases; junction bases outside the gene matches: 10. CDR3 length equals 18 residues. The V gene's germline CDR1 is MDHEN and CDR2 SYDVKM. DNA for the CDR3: TGTGCCAGCAGTCCCGGGACTAGCGGGATCTTAATCTCCTACGAGCAGTACTTC. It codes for CASSPGTSGILISYEQYF.

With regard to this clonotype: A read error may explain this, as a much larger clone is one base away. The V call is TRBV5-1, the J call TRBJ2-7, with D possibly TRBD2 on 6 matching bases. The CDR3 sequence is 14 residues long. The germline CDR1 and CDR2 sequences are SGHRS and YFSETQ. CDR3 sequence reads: CASSSRTNSYERYF. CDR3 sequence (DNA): TGCGCCAGCAGCTCCCGGACTAACTCCTACGAGCGGTACTTC.

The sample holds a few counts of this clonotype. The CDR3 loop reads CASSLFRQGLLSGNTIYF. CDR3 coding DNA: TGTGCCAGCAGCTTATTCAGGCAGGGCCTACTCTCTGGAAACACCATATATTTT. The chain recombines TRBV7-3 with TRBJ1-3; D perhaps matches TRBD1 (5 bases). V was cut by 2 bases and J by 0 bases, with 17 bases left in between. Per germline, CDR1 SGHTA and CDR2 FQGTGA. The CDR3 is 18 amino acids.

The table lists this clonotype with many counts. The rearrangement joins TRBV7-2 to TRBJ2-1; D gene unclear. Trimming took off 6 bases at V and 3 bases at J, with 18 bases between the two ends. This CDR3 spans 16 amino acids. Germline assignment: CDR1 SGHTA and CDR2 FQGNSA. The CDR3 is CASRLKVGRDYNEQFF. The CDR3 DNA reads TGTGCCAGCAGGTTAAAGGTTGGCAGAGACTACAATGAGCAGTTCTTC.

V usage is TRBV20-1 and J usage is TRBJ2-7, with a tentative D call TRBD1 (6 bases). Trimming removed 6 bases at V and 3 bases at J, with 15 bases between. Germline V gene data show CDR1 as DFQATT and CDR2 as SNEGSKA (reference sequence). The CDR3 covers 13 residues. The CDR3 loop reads CSASPGHLYEQYF. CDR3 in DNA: TGCAGTGCCAGCCCGGGACACCTCTACGAGCAGTACTTC.

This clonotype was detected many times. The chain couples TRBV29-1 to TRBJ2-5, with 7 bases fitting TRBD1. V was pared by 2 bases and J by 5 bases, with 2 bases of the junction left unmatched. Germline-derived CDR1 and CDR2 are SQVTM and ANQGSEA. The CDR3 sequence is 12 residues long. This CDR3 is CSVEKTGETQYF. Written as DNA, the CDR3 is TGCAGCGTTGAAAAGACAGGGGAGACCCAGTACTTC.

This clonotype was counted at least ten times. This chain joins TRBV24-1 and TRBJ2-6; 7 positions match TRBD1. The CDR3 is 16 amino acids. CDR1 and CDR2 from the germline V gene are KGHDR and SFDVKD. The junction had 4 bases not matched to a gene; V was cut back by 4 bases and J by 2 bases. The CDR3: CATSETTGAGANVLTF. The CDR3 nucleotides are TGTGCCACCAGTGAAACTACAGGGGCTGGGGCCAACGTCCTGACTTTC.

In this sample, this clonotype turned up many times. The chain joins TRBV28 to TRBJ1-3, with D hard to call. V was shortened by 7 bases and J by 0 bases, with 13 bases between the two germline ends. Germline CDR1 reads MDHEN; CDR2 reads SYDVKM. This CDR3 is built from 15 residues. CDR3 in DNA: TGTGCCAGCACTCTCGGTGGGCTCTCTGGAAACACCATATATTTT. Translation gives CASTLGGLSGNTIYF. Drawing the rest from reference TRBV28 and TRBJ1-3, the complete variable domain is DVKVTQSSRYLVKRTGEKVFLECVQDMDHENMFWYRQDPGLGLRLIYFSYDVKMKEKGDIPEGYSVSREKKERFSLILESASTNQTSMYLCASTLGGLSGNTIYFGEGSWLTVV.

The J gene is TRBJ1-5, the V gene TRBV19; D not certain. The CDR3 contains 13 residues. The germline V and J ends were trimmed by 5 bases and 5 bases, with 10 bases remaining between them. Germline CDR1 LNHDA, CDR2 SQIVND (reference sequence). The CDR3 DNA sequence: TGTGCCAGTAGTCAGGATGTGGATCAGCCCCAGCATTTT. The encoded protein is CASSQDVDQPQHF. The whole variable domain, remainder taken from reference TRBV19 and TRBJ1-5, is DGGITQSPKYLFRKEGQNVTLSCEQNLNHDAMYWYRQDPGQGLRLIYYSQIVNDFQKGDIAEGYSVSREKKESFPLTVTSAQKNPTAFYLCASSQDVDQPQHFGDGTRLSIL.